These T cell receptor beta chains were read from a single sample in a study of glioma-infiltrating T cells. TCRdb independently ran MiXCR on the multiplex PCR reads; one entry per CDR3 protein. The sample carries 150,000 to 200,000 distinct CDR3 sequences, roughly 45% recorded once. Material for sequencing was glioma tissue, nonneoplastic brain tissue, or PBMCs (not recorded which). All receptors come from a human donor with low-grade glioma or glioblastoma, undergoing nonglioma brain surgery, or in good health (not recorded which). The CDR3 runs from the conserved cysteine through the conserved F or W. The D gene is left open where the match is weak. For some rows the clone size is stated as once, few or many, or as a class when expanded; others skip it.

clone size	V gene	J gene	CDR3 length	D gene	CDR3 protein	CDR3 DNA
few	TRBV5-5	TRBJ2-3	17	TRBD2	CASSLGNRGRAPDTQYF	TGTGCCAGCAGCTTGGGTAATCGCGGGAGGGCGCCAGATACGCAGTATTTT
-	TRBV13	TRBJ2-1	16	TRBD2	CASSTVTSGENNEQFF	TGTGCCAGCAGCACCGTGACTAGCGGGGAAAACAATGAGCAGTTCTTC
-	TRBV11-2	TRBJ2-3	14	-	CASSLVRTADTQYF	TGTGCCAGCAGCTTAGTCAGGACGGCAGATACGCAGTATTTT
many	TRBV27	TRBJ2-7	12	-	CASSPSEREQYF	TGTGCCAGCAGCCCGTCGGAACGCGAGCAGTACTTC
many	TRBV3-1	TRBJ1-1	14	TRBD1	CASSQVSRQGEAFF	TGTGCCAGCAGCCAAGTCTCGAGACAGGGTGAAGCTTTCTTT
-	TRBV7-9	TRBJ2-7	14	TRBD1	CASSPRTGNDEQYF	TGTGCCAGCAGCCCTAGGACAGGTAACGACGAGCAGTACTTC
few	TRBV11-2	TRBJ2-1	18	-	CASSFQSLALFTHNEQFF	TGTGCCAGCAGCTTCCAATCCCTAGCCCTCTTCACCCACAATGAGCAGTTCTTC
many	TRBV4-1	TRBJ2-3	16	TRBD2	CASSQVSSGSTDTQYF	TGCGCCAGCAGCCAAGTCTCTAGCGGAAGCACAGATACGCAGTATTTT
few	TRBV28	TRBJ2-1	14	TRBD1	CASRVQGLYNEQFF	TGTGCCAGCAGGGTACAGGGGTTGTACAATGAGCAGTTCTTC
few	TRBV24-1	TRBJ2-2	16	-	CATSVRGAKGTGELFF	TGTGCCACCAGTGTGAGAGGGGCTAAAGGGACCGGGGAGCTGTTTTTT
-	TRBV27	TRBJ1-5	16	-	CASSQDMPTVHQPQHF	TGTGCCAGCAGCCAAGATATGCCGACAGTCCATCAGCCCCAGCATTTT
-	TRBV28	TRBJ1-3	15	-	CASSSRRRSGNTMYF	TGTGCCAGCAGTTCCCGACGTCGCTCTGGAAACACCATGTATTTT
many	TRBV6-1	TRBJ2-7	12	-	CASTANSYEQYF	TGTGCCAGCACCGCGAATTCCTACGAGCAGTACTTC
-	TRBV29-1	TRBJ1-2	11	-	CSFTPDYGYTF	TGCAGCTTCACACCTGACTATGGCTACACCTTC
-	TRBV7-2	TRBJ2-2	11	TRBD2	CASQAGGYLFF	TGTGCCAGCCAAGCGGGAGGGTATCTGTTTTTT
-	TRBV2	TRBJ1-1	13	TRBD1	CASSADRDTEAFF	TGTGCCAGCAGCGCGGACAGGGACACTGAAGCTTTCTTT
-	TRBV6-2/TRBV6-3	TRBJ1-1	15	-	CASSLMERLNTEDFF	TGTGCCAGCAGCCTAATGGAGAGGCTAAACACTGAAGATTTCTTT
many	TRBV7-3	TRBJ1-2	13	TRBD1	CASSSTGGNGYTF	TGTGCCAGCAGCTCTACAGGGGGGAATGGCTACACCTTC
-	TRBV2	TRBJ2-1	16	TRBD2	CASRMGTTSGTNEQFF	TGTGCCAGCAGAATGGGAACGACTAGCGGGACAAATGAGCAGTTCTTC
many	TRBV7-6	TRBJ2-1	13	-	CASSLAVRGEQFF	TGTGCCAGCAGCTTAGCCGTCAGGGGTGAGCAGTTCTTC
-	TRBV2	TRBJ2-1	12	-	CASSESVYEQFF	TGTGCCAGCAGTGAGTCAGTCTACGAGCAGTTCTTC
few	TRBV5-6	TRBJ2-1	15	TRBD2	CASSFSGRPYNEQFF	TGTGCCAGCAGCTTTAGCGGGAGGCCCTACAATGAGCAGTTCTTC
-	TRBV5-1	TRBJ1-5	19	TRBD1	CASSLYPPGQGIAHQPQHF	TGCGCCAGCAGCTTGTACCCCCCGGGACAGGGCATTGCTCATCAGCCCCAGCATTTT
many	TRBV20-1	TRBJ1-3	10	-	CSAIGNTIYF	TGCAGTGCAATCGGAAACACCATATATTTT
-	TRBV29-1	TRBJ2-1	12	-	CSVVGRLHEQFF	TGCAGCGTTGTGGGCAGGCTCCACGAGCAGTTCTTC
few	TRBV7-2	TRBJ2-2	14	-	CASSWGGQTGELFF	TGTGCCAGCAGCTGGGGGGGACAGACCGGGGAGCTGTTTTTT
many	TRBV6-2/TRBV6-3	TRBJ2-7	14	-	CASSYGGWMARQYF	TGTGCCAGCAGTTACGGGGGTTGGATGGCGCGGCAGTACTTC
-	TRBV5-1	TRBJ2-1	17	-	CASSLEASWRRNNEQFF	TGCGCCAGCAGCTTGGAGGCTAGCTGGAGGCGGAACAATGAGCAGTTCTTC
many	TRBV27	TRBJ2-7	13	-	CASSSGVYYEQYF	TGTGCCAGCAGTTCTGGAGTTTACTACGAGCAGTACTTC
-	TRBV28	TRBJ1-6	12	-	CAIRQRNSTLHF	TGTGCCATTCGACAGCGTAATTCAACCCTCCACTTT
-	TRBV7-9	TRBJ2-7	13	-	CASSEGFQTEQYF	TGTGCCAGCAGTGAGGGGTTCCAAACGGAGCAGTACTTC
-	TRBV28	TRBJ2-1	17	-	CASSLNSGIGAYNEQFF	TGTGCCAGCAGTTTAAACTCGGGAATAGGGGCCTACAATGAGCAGTTCTTC
-	TRBV4-2	TRBJ2-1	16	TRBD1	CASSDPGPGGHNEQFF	TGTGCCAGCAGCGATCCGGGGCCAGGGGGACACAATGAGCAGTTCTTC
many	TRBV7-6	TRBJ2-3	17	TRBD2	CASSPRERLRGTDTQYF	TGTGCCAGCAGCCCGCGGGAGAGACTCCGAGGCACAGATACGCAGTATTTT
many	TRBV24-1	TRBJ2-3	12	-	CATSVMGSTQYF	TGTGCCACCAGTGTCATGGGGAGTACGCAGTATTTT
many	TRBV20-1	TRBJ2-5	12	-	CSARPFQETQYF	TGCAGTGCTCGACCCTTCCAAGAGACCCAGTACTTC
many	TRBV20-1	TRBJ1-1	11	-	CSARRTTEAFF	TGCAGTGCTAGACGGACAACTGAAGCTTTCTTT
-	TRBV5-1	TRBJ2-3	14	-	CASSHYMGTDKQYF	TGCGCCAGCAGCCACTACATGGGCACAGATAAGCAGTATTTT
once	TRBV6-4	TRBJ2-3	13	-	CASSGQEGRTQYF	TGTGCCAGCAGTGGACAGGAAGGTAGGACGCAGTATTTT
many	TRBV27	TRBJ1-5	19	TRBD1	CASSLSILLWDRENQPQHF	TGTGCCAGCAGTTTATCGATCTTGTTATGGGACAGGGAGAATCAGCCCCAGCATTTT
-	TRBV24-1	TRBJ2-1	11	-	CATGPLNEKFF	TGTGCCACGGGGCCTCTTAATGAGAAGTTCTTC
medium-sized	TRBV2	TRBJ2-1	13	-	CASSEEAYNEQFF	TGTGCCAGCAGTGAAGAGGCCTACAATGAGCAGTTCTTC
-	TRBV14	TRBJ2-3	14	-	CASSDQLGTDTQYF	TGTGCCAGCAGCGATCAACTAGGAACAGATACGCAGTATTTT
many	TRBV19	TRBJ2-3	11	-	CASSIADTQYF	TGTGCCAGTAGTATAGCAGATACGCAGTATTTT
many	TRBV10-3	TRBJ2-3	17	-	CAISEPTGQRAFHTQYF	TGTGCCATCAGTGAGCCTACTGGGCAGCGCGCGTTTCATACGCAGTATTTT
-	TRBV16	TRBJ2-1	13	-	CASIPRPGNEQFF	TGTGCCAGCATCCCCCGCCCGGGCAATGAGCAGTTCTTC
-	TRBV4-1	TRBJ1-3	17	-	CASSQSARGLSGNTIYF	TGCGCCAGCAGCCAATCTGCCAGGGGACTCTCTGGAAACACCATATATTTT
-	TRBV7-9	TRBJ2-3	15	-	CASSFSAGYTDTQYF	TGTGCCAGCAGCTTTTCGGCGGGGTACACAGATACGCAGTATTTT
-	TRBV27	TRBJ2-3	16	-	CASIGGKGGGRYTHYF	TGTGCCAGCATAGGAGGAAAGGGAGGGGGGAGATATACGCATTATTTT
few	TRBV6-1	TRBJ2-3	16	TRBD2	CAISVVGLAESGQQYF	TGTGCCATCAGTGTTGTTGGACTAGCGGAGTCCGGCCAACAGTATTTT
-	TRBV29-1	TRBJ1-3	14	-	CSVWGAGTVNTIYF	TGCAGCGTTTGGGGGGCAGGGACTGTAAACACCATATATTTT
few	TRBV9	TRBJ2-1	15	-	CASSALSESDHEQFF	TGTGCCAGCAGCGCCCTTTCCGAATCGGATCATGAGCAGTTCTTC
-	TRBV7-2	TRBJ2-2	17	TRBD2	CASSLLAGAGSTGELFF	TGTGCCAGCAGCCTTCTAGCGGGAGCTGGTAGCACCGGGGAGCTGTTTTTT
few	TRBV18	TRBJ2-1	15	TRBD2	CASSPQSGSFNEQFF	TGTGCCAGCTCACCACAGAGCGGGAGTTTCAATGAGCAGTTCTTC
few	TRBV7-9	TRBJ2-3	16	TRBD2	CASSLAAGGPVDTQYF	TGTGCCAGCAGCTTAGCCGCGGGAGGGCCAGTAGATACGCAGTATTTT
-	TRBV19	TRBJ1-5	16	-	CASSAIQGNSNQPQHF	TGTGCCAGTAGTGCTATCCAGGGTAATAGCAATCAGCCCCAGCATTTT